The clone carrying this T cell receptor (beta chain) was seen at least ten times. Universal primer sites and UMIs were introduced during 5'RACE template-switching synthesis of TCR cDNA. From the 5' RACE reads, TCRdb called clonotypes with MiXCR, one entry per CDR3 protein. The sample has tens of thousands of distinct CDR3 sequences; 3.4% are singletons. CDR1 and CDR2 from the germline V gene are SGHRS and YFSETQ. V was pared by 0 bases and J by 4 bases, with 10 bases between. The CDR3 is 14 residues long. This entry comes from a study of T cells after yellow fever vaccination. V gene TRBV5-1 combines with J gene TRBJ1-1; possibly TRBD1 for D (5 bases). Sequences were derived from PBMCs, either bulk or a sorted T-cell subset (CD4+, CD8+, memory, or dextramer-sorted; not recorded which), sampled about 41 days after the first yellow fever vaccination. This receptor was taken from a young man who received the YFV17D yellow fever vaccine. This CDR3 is CASSLGGQGTEAFF. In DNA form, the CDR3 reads TGCGCCAGCAGCTTGGGTGGCCAGGGCACTGAAGCTTTCTTT.